The next 9 T cell receptor beta chains were all read from a single sample in a study of graft-versus-host responses after intestinal transplantation. TCRdb's copy holds only in-frame clones and misses some; the assay was immunoSEQ multiplex PCR. Altogether some 130,000 clones are present, roughly 91% being singletons, with the ten largest covering about 0.11%. Their antigens are not known. Sample: unstimulated CD4+ T cells sorted from spleen or lymph node cells, taken before intestinal transplant. The receptors come from a human donor who received an intestinal transplant.

This chain connects TRBV19 to TRBJ1-5, with 10 bases aligning to TRBD1. The J segment lost 5 bases and the V segment lost 5 bases, leaving 6 bases of the junction unmatched. Germline CDR1 LNHDA, CDR2 SQIVND (reference sequence). There are 15 residues in the CDR3. This CDR3 reads CASSYDRGPHQPQHF. The CDR3 DNA is TGTGCCAGTAGTTATGACAGGGGGCCCCATCAGCCCCAGCATTTT.

The chain couples TRBV6-1 to TRBJ2-2; tentatively, D is TRBD1 (6 bases). Germline CDR1 and CDR2: MNHNS and SASEGT. The V gene lost 2 bases and the J gene lost 7 bases, with 11 bases spanning the gap. The CDR3 extends over 14 amino acids. The CDR3 sequence is CASSENTGHGELFF. CDR3 bases: TGTGCCAGCAGTGAAAATACAGGGCACGGGGAGCTGTTTTTT.

J is TRBJ2-1 and V is TRBV5-4, with D unclear. CDR3 size: 11 residues. Trimming took off 3 bases at V and 10 bases at J, with 8 bases between the two ends. Germline lookup yields CDR1 SGHNT and CDR2 YYREEE (reference sequence). The CDR3 DNA sequence: TGTGCCAGCAGCTGGAGACTGGAGCAGTTCTTC. This translates into CASSWRLEQFF.

The genes are TRBV7-9 and TRBJ1-2; possibly TRBD1 for D (5 bases). The length of the CDR3 is 11 residues. CDR1 is SEHNR and CDR2 is FQNEAQ in the germline V gene (reference sequence). V lost 8 bases to trimming and J lost 6 bases, with 10 bases between them. CDR3 residues: CASFQGDGYTF. The CDR3 coding sequence is TGTGCCAGCTTCCAGGGTGATGGCTACACCTTC.

V usage is TRBV25-1 and J usage is TRBJ1-2, with D possibly TRBD1 on 6 matching bases. CDR3 length: 13 residues. The V gene lost 11 bases and the J gene lost 8 bases, with 21 bases spanning the gap. Germline CDR1 is MGHDK and CDR2 is SYGVNS. The DNA of the CDR3 is TGTGCCGCGGGGTGGGCAGGGGTAGGCGGCTACACCTTC. Its translation: CAAGWAGVGGYTF.

This clone was recorded once. CDR3 sequence (DNA): TGTGCCAGCAGTCACCACAGGGTTGGCTACACCTTC. Its protein product is CASSHHRVGYTF. V usage is TRBV6-6 and J usage is TRBJ1-2; weak D call: TRBD1 (6 bases). V gave up 5 bases and J gave up 7 bases, with 11 bases separating them. Per germline, CDR1 MNHNY and CDR2 SVGAGI (reference sequence). This CDR3 is 12 amino acids long.

The gene calls are TRBV5-5 and TRBJ1-3; D is uncertain. This CDR3 is 15 amino acids long. Trimming took off 0 bases at V and 0 bases at J, with 7 bases between the two ends. Germline values: CDR1 SGHKS, CDR2 YYEKEE (reference sequence). The CDR3 region has the DNA TGTGCCAGCAGCTTGGAAGGGCTCTCTGGAAACACCATATATTTT. Protein product: CASSLEGLSGNTIYF.

The genes are TRBV28 and TRBJ2-4, with D unresolved. Trimming took off 7 bases at V and 0 bases at J, with 16 bases between the two ends. Germline V gene data show CDR1 as MDHEN and CDR2 as SYDVKM. The CDR3 runs to 16 residues. This CDR3 is CASTENPILAKNIQYF. CDR3 bases: TGTGCCAGCACCGAAAACCCGATACTAGCCAAAAACATTCAGTACTTC.

In this sample, this clone turned up once. The chain uses TRBV5-1 and TRBJ2-3; D is tentatively TRBD1 or TRBD2 (6 bases each). There are 17 residues in the CDR3. V lost 4 bases and J lost 6, with 24 bases in between. In germline, CDR1 is SGHRS, CDR2 YFSETQ. The CDR3 reads CASSRGGTAPPRDTQYF. As DNA, the CDR3 is TGCGCCAGCAGCCGAGGGGGGACCGCCCCTCCGAGGGATACGCAGTATTTT.